This TCR beta chain was documented in a study of Tregs in tolerant kidney transplant recipients. Sequenced by immunoSEQ multiplex PCR; TCRdb stores in-frame clones only, minus some. Its clone listing holds 2,600 or so clones. General study results and limits: Biological reproducibility was not directly addressed, but technical replication error appeared minimal. Antigen-driven expansion was suggested because donor-specific Tregs expanded more than all Tregs in tolerant patients. The small number of patients limits these findings pending further validation. The most relevant donor-specific Treg TCRbeta repertoire apparently came from expansion with activated donor B cells.

FACS sorting followed an approximately 6-day coculture of CFSE-labeled recipient PBMCs with irradiated graft donor PBMCs. Judged by frequency, this clone is medium-sized. The antigen is unknown. The junction departs from the called germline gene at one end, perhaps through a read error. The read halts 3 residues ahead of the CDR3 end, with the missing end drawn from the germline J gene. CDR1 and CDR2 (germline): SEHNR, FQNEAQ (reference sequence). The CDR3 is 12 residues long. The sequence came from a human patient who received a combined kidney and bone marrow transplant. The gene calls are TRBV7-9 and TRBJ1-1; D possibly corresponds to TRBD1 (6 bases). The sequenced sample was CD8+ T cells from blood cultured with allogeneic cells, obtained before the transplant. The CDR3 here is CASSLAGAEAFF. Partial CDR3 DNA: TGTGCCAGCAGCCTCGCGGGGGCTGAG.